This T cell receptor (beta chain) appears in the sequencing data of a study of T cells expressing NK-cell markers (TCRdb year 2020). A note on the overall study: In sorted CD3+CD56+NKG2C+, CD3+CD56+NKG2C- and CD3+CD56-NKG2C+ T-cell subsets from eight or nine donors, TCR beta-chain repertoires were profiled. Among the eight sequenced donors, seven were HCMV-seropositive and one was HCMV-seronegative. Randomly selected healthy volunteers, three men and five women, were used as the eight sequenced donors. Libraries were sequenced as 2 x 150 bp reads on Illumina HiSeq 2000/2500, MiSeq or NextSeq.

The CDR3 starts with the cysteine, ends with the phenylalanine, and has 14 residues. No DNA is recorded. The germline V gene gives CDR1 as KGHSH and CDR2 as LQKENI. The sequencing machine was an Illumina HiSeq 2000. 5'RACE template switching, by which a universal primer site and unique molecular identifiers were added, was used to make TCR beta cDNA libraries. cDNA synthesis was primed from the TCR beta constant segment, followed by two successive PCR amplification steps. Per the source publication's procedure: MIGEC was used to demultiplex reads and group reads by UMI, and MiTCR was used to assemble and quantify clonotypes. To exclude erroneous sequences, any TCR cDNA sequence not supported by at least two reads was discarded. The tcR package was used for downstream repertoire analysis, and clonotypes were matched across fractions by CDR3 nucleotide sequence plus V segment. VDJmatch was used to annotate antigen specificity against VDJdb, with one amino acid substitution in CDR3 allowed. Each entry corresponds to one CDR3 protein sequence from reads that TCRdb reprocessed, and DNA is not given. In this record, the V and J calls reflect TCRdb's handling and not the investigators' own analysis. For this sample, the table gives approximately 440,000 distinct CDR3 sequences. The ten largest clones add up to over 1.1% of the sample.

Broader findings and caveats from the paper: Those dominant clonotypes were again the most abundant among CD3+CD56-NKG2C+ cells in a few donors, at about 28.3-60.1%. It remained unclear whether the expanded NKG2C-expressing T cell clones were specific for HCMV antigens. In more than 5 donors, the dominant CD3+CD56+NKG2C+ clonotypes ranked among the top 10 CD8+ clonotypes, making up roughly 1.0-7.5% of CD8+ T cells.

Turning to this clonotype: Its antigen has not been determined.

To determine HCMV serostatus, a commercial ELISA kit was used to detect HCMV-specific IgG in serum. Ficoll density gradient centrifugation was used to isolate peripheral blood mononuclear cells from blood. The chain uses TRBV18 and TRBJ1-1; TCRdb names TRBD1, which stays unverified in the absence of DNA. The sequencing input was blood T cells: a sorted CD56 or NKG2C T cell subset, CD4+ or CD8+ T cells, or bulk PBMC T cells (not recorded which). This clonotype was sampled from a woman aged 50 to 65 in good health. Donor details come from another sample of the same person, matched by shared clones. The CDR3 region: CASSPQQGRPEAFF.